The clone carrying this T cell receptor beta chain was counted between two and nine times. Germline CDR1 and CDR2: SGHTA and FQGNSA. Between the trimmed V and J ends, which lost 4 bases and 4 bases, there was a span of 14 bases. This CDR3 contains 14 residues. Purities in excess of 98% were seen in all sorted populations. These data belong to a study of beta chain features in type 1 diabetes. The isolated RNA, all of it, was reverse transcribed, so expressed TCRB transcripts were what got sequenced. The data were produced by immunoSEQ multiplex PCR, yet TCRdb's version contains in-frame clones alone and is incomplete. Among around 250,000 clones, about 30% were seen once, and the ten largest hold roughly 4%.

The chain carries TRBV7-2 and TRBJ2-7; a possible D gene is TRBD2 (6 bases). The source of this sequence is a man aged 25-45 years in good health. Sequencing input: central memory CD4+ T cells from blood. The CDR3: CASSSPAGGYEQYF. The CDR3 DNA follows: TGTGCCAGCAGCTCCCCCGCTGGGGGGTACGAGCAGTACTTC.